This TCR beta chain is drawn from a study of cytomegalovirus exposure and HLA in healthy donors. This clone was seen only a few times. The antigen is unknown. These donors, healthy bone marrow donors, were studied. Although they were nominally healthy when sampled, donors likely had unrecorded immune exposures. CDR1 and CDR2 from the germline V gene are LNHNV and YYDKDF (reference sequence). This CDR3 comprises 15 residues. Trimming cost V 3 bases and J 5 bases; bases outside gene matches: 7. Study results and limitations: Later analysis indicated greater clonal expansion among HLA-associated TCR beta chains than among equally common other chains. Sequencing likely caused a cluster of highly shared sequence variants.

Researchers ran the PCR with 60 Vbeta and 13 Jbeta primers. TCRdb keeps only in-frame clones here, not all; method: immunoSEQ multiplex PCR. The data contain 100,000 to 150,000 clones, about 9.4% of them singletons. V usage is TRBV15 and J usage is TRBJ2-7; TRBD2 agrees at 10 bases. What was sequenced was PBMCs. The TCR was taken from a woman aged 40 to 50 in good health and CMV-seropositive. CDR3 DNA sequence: TGTGCCACCAGCAGGGACTTAGCGGGGGGCAACGAGCAGTACTTC. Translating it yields CATSRDLAGGNEQYF. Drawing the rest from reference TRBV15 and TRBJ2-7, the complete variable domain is DAMVIQNPRYQVTQFGKPVTLSCSQTLNHNVMYWYQQKSSQAPKLLFHYYDKDFNNEADTPDNFQSRRPNTSFCFLDIRSPGLGDTAMYLCATSRDLAGGNEQYFGPGTRLTVT.